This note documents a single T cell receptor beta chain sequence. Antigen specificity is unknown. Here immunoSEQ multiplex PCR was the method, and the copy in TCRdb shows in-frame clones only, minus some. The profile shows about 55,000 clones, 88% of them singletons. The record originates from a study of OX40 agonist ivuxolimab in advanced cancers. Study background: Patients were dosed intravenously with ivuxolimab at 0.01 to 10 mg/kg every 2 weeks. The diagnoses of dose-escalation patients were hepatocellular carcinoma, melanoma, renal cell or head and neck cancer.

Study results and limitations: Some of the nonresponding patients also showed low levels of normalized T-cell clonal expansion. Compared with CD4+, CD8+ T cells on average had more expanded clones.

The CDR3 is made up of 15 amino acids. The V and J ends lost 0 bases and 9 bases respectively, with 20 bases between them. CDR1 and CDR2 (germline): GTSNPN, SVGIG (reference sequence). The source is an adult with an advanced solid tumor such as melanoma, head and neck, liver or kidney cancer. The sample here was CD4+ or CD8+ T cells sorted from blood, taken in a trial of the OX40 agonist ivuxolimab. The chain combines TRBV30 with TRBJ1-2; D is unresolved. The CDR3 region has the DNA TGTGCCTGGAGTGTTGGGCAGTCGCCCCTTGATAGCTACACCTTC. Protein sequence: CAWSVGQSPLDSYTF.